These 18 T cell receptor beta chains were all obtained from the same sample, sequenced in a study of CD8 T cells in Susac syndrome. After extraction with the RNeasy kit, about 0.5 to 1 ug of the RNA was reverse transcribed using random hexamers. MiXCR was run by TCRdb on the immunoSEQ multiplex PCR reads, yielding one entry per CDR3 protein. The sample has hundreds of thousands of distinct CDR3 sequences, 80% to 95% seen once; the top ten hold about 0.12%. Sequenced: CD8+ T cells from PBMCs. These receptors came from a human donor with multiple sclerosis.

The CDR3 is CSAHSLYGYTF. In DNA form, the CDR3 reads TGCAGTGCTCACTCCCTCTATGGCTACACCTTC. The V gene is TRBV20-1, the J gene TRBJ1-2; no firm D call. With 5 bases removed from V and 4 bases from J, the gap between germline ends came to 8 bases. Germline CDR1 DFQATT, CDR2 SNEGSKA (reference sequence). The CDR3 consists of 11 residues.

The V call is TRBV27, the J call TRBJ2-1; D is possibly TRBD2 (7 bases). CDR1 is MNHEY and CDR2 is SMNVEV in the germline V gene (reference sequence). V was shortened by 6 bases and J by 9 bases, with 12 bases between the two germline ends. This CDR3 contains 12 residues. CDR3 sequence (DNA): TGTGCCAGCAGGGAGGGGGGGACTGAGCAGTTCTTC. This codes for CASREGGTEQFF.

This clonotype was seen a handful of times. The chain combines TRBV12-3 or TRBV12-4 with TRBJ2-7, with 7 bases matching TRBD1. This CDR3 region has 15 residues. The V and J ends lost 6 bases and 4 bases, in that order; junction bases with no gene match: 12. CDR3 DNA sequence: TGTGCCAGCAGCTCGGTGGGGACAGCAGCATACGAGCAGTACTTC. Protein: CASSSVGTAAYEQYF.

The chain links TRBV27 to TRBJ2-3; 9 bases match TRBD2. Germline V CDR1 and CDR2: MNHEY, SMNVEV (reference sequence). With V trimmed by 8 bases and J by 6 bases, 15 bases remained unmatched. This CDR3 has 16 amino acids. DNA of the CDR3: TGTGCCAGCCTCCCGGGACTAGCCCCCCTCATGGATACGCAGTATTTT. Amino acid sequence: CASLPGLAPLMDTQYF.

The CDR3 nucleotides are TGTGCCAGCAGCTTAGACGCCTCAGTGGGGTTCTTC. Its protein product is CASSLDASVGFF. The chain employs TRBV7-9 and TRBJ2-1; no firm D call. The V end was cut by 1 base, the J end by 15 bases, with 13 bases between. Germline CDR1 reads SEHNR; CDR2 reads FQNEAQ (reference sequence). This CDR3 has 12 amino acids.

The genes are TRBV6-1 and TRBJ2-7; no definite D call. The CDR3 is 16 residues long. V shed 6 bases and J shed 3 bases, with 21 bases lying between them. Per the germline V gene, CDR1 is MNHNS and CDR2 is SASEGT. The CDR3 bases are TGTGCCAGCAGAGCTACCCCGGTAGACACCGTCTACGAGCAGTACTTC. Encoded protein: CASRATPVDTVYEQYF.

The gene calls are TRBV7-9 and TRBJ2-7; D is possibly TRBD1 or TRBD2 (5 bases each). There are 15 residues in the CDR3. Germline assignment: CDR1 SEHNR and CDR2 FQNEAQ (reference sequence). V lost 5 bases to trimming and J lost 2 bases, with 16 bases between them. The CDR3 DNA sequence: TGTGCCAGCAGCACGCAGGGACCGGAAGCCTACGAGCAGTACTTC. Translated: CASSTQGPEAYEQYF.

This clonotype was detected once. J is TRBJ2-1 and V is TRBV29-1; maybe TRBD2 (5 bases). The CDR3 has 14 residues. Germline V gives CDR1 SQVTM, CDR2 ANQGSEA. Trimming shortened V by 6 bases and J by 3 bases, and 15 bases separated the two germline ends. The CDR3 protein is CSVVDGERYNEQFF. The CDR3 nucleotides are TGCAGCGTCGTGGACGGGGAACGCTACAATGAGCAGTTCTTC.

V usage is TRBV7-9 and J usage is TRBJ2-3, with TRBD2 identical over 10 bases. After removal of 4 bases from V and 6 bases from J, the junction contained 13 bases not matched to a gene. Germline lookup yields CDR1 SEHNR and CDR2 FQNEAQ (reference sequence). This CDR3 is 17 amino acids long. CDR3 nucleotide sequence: TGTGCCAGCAGCTCCTCCACGGGACTAGCGAACGCGGATACGCAGTATTTT. It encodes CASSSSTGLANADTQYF.

DNA of the CDR3: TGTGCCAGCAGGGGACGGCTCCACGAGCAGTACTTC. Protein: CASRGRLHEQYF. The V and J genes are TRBV3-1 and TRBJ2-7; D is perhaps TRBD1 or TRBD2 (5 bases each). Germline values: CDR1 LGHDT, CDR2 YNNKEL (reference sequence). There are 12 residues in the CDR3. Between the trimmed V and J ends, which lost 6 bases and 5 bases, there was a span of 11 bases.

This chain uses TRBV30 with TRBJ2-1; D remains ambiguous. The CDR3 runs to 13 residues. V was pared by 0 bases and J by 8 bases, with 11 bases between. Germline V lookup: CDR1 GTSNPN, CDR2 SVGIG (reference sequence). The DNA of the CDR3 is TGTGCCTGGAGTGTATGGGGATCGGATGAGCAGTTCTTC. As protein: CAWSVWGSDEQFF.

The CDR3 sequence: CASSPFSGGSNQPQHF. The CDR3 nucleotides read TGTGCCAGCAGCCCGTTCTCGGGCGGTAGCAATCAGCCCCAGCATTTT. The gene calls are TRBV7-8 and TRBJ1-5; D not certain. This CDR3 has 16 residues. Per the germline V gene, CDR1 is SGHVS and CDR2 is FQNEAQ. V was pared by 5 bases and J by 0 bases, with 14 bases between.

V usage is TRBV7-8 and J usage is TRBJ2-7, with 14 bases fitting TRBD2. CDR1 SGHVS and CDR2 FQNEAQ come from the germline V gene. There are 16 residues in the CDR3. The V gene end was trimmed by 2 bases and the J gene end by 3 bases; junction bases not matched to a gene: 3. CDR3 amino acids: CASSLRLAGGNYEQYF. CDR3 DNA: TGTGCCAGCAGCTTACGACTAGCGGGAGGGAACTACGAGCAGTACTTC.

V and J are TRBV27 and TRBJ2-1; 7 bases line up with TRBD2. Trimming at V came to 5 bases and at J to 6 bases, leaving 7 bases not matched to a gene. The CDR3 length is 14 residues. Germline CDR1 and CDR2: MNHEY and SMNVEV (reference sequence). CDR3 amino acids: CASSRLAAPNEQFF. In DNA form, the CDR3 reads TGTGCCAGCAGTCGGCTAGCGGCACCCAATGAGCAGTTCTTC.

The chain is built from TRBV19 and TRBJ1-1; D is uncertain. This CDR3 has 14 residues. Germline lookup yields CDR1 LNHDA and CDR2 SQIVND (reference sequence). Trimming pared 3 bases from V and 0 bases from J, leaving 8 bases between. In DNA, the CDR3 is TGTGCCAGTAGTATGGGCAGGATGAACACTGAAGCTTTCTTT. Residues: CASSMGRMNTEAFF.

The chain employs TRBV6-6 and TRBJ1-5, with a weak D call TRBD1 (5 bases). The CDR3 spans 14 residues. Trimming stripped 5 bases from V and 5 bases from J, with 13 bases between. Germline V gene sequence: CDR1 MNHNY, CDR2 SVGAGI (reference sequence). The CDR3 coding sequence is TGTGCCAGCAGTCCCCGGGACCGAGATCAGCCCCAGCATTTT. Translating gives CASSPRDRDQPQHF.

This clonotype was observed a single time. This sequence joins TRBV5-4 and TRBJ2-1; no reliable D call. Trimming stripped 0 bases from V and 7 bases from J, with 5 bases between. Germline CDR1 reads SGHNT; CDR2 reads YYREEE (reference sequence). There are 12 residues in the CDR3. The CDR3 is CASSLEQNEQFF. Written as DNA, the CDR3 is TGTGCCAGCAGCTTGGAACAGAATGAGCAGTTCTTC.

The gene calls are TRBV24-1 and TRBJ2-2, with D tentatively TRBD1 or TRBD2 (6 bases each). Deletions cut 9 bases from V and 0 bases from J, with 10 bases between. Germline V lookup: CDR1 KGHDR, CDR2 SFDVKD. The CDR3 consists of 14 residues. The CDR3 DNA follows: TGTGCCACCGCCGGGGGCTCGAACACCGGGGAGCTGTTTTTT. Residues: CATAGGSNTGELFF.